These 30 T cell receptor beta chains were sequenced from one sample in a study of T-cell reconstitution after alpha-beta-depleted transplantation in children. A library of TCRbeta sequences, prepared with unique molecular identifiers, was generated. TCRdb reanalysed the PCR reads using MiXCR and keeps one entry per CDR3 protein. The table shows nearly 550,000 distinct CDR3 sequences, with around 19% occurring only once. The sequenced sample was PBMCs from the stem cell graft donor, obtained from the stem cell graft. The receptors come from a human donor who donated a stem cell graft to a child with acute lymphoblastic leukemia.

This clonotype came up a few times. V and J are TRBV6-1 and TRBJ1-2; D possibly corresponds to TRBD1 (5 bases). Germline CDR1 and CDR2: MNHNS and SASEGT. This CDR3 is built from 15 residues. The V end was cut by 2 bases, the J end by 4 bases, with 14 bases between. As DNA, the CDR3 is TGTGCCAGCAGTGAATCTCAAGGGGAGATCTATGGCTACACCTTC. Its translation is CASSESQGEIYGYTF.

This clonotype appeared many times. The chain employs TRBV4-1 and TRBJ1-1, with 8 bases that match TRBD1. Germline V CDR1 and CDR2: MGHRA, YSYEKL. The CDR3 has 17 residues. The CDR3 region has the DNA TGCGCGACATCTGCAGGACAGGGTATATCCCTGAACACTGAAGCTTTCTTT. It specifies CATSAGQGISLNTEAFF.

CDR3 amino acids: CSATAGLIYTDTQYF. The CDR3 DNA follows: TGCAGTGCAACTGCGGGACTCATATACACAGATACGCAGTATTTT. The J gene is TRBJ2-3, the V gene TRBV20-1; D is possibly TRBD2 (6 bases). Germline V gene sequence: CDR1 DFQATT, CDR2 SNEGSKA (reference sequence). The V and J ends lost 6 bases and 2 bases respectively, with 18 bases between them. The CDR3 runs to 15 residues.

The sample holds one count of this clonotype. The chain joins TRBV30 to TRBJ1-1; no clear D. V lost 0 bases, J lost 7 bases, and 6 bases lay in between. This CDR3 has 11 amino acids. Germline V CDR1 and CDR2: GTSNPN, SVGIG (reference sequence). The chain's CDR3 is CAWSVLDEAFF. CDR3 coding DNA: TGTGCCTGGAGTGTTCTGGATGAAGCTTTCTTT.

In this sample, this clonotype turned up a few times. The chain has TRBV12-5 and TRBJ1-1, with D uncertain. V was clipped by 0 bases and J by 3 bases, with 17 bases between them. Germline CDR1 and CDR2: LGHNT and FRNRAP. CDR3 size: 17 residues. The CDR3: CASGLVHGKSQDTEAFF. The CDR3 coding sequence is TGTGCTAGTGGTTTGGTACATGGGAAGTCCCAGGACACTGAAGCTTTCTTT.

The chain couples TRBV7-6 to TRBJ2-7; 8 bases fit TRBD1. The CDR3 loop spans 16 amino acids. CDR1 and CDR2 from the germline V gene are SGHVS and FNYEAQ. The V and J ends lost 5 bases and 4 bases, in that order; junction bases with no gene match: 13. As DNA, the CDR3 is TGTGCCAGCAGCCCCTCTTTGGGGACAGGCGTGTACGAGCAGTACTTC. This translates into CASSPSLGTGVYEQYF.

The chain combines TRBV25-1 with TRBJ1-4, with D perhaps matching TRBD1 (5 bases). The CDR3 runs 11 residues. Germline CDR1 and CDR2: MGHDK and SYGVNS. V lost 8 bases to trimming and J lost 8 bases, with 9 bases between them. This chain's CDR3 is CASCWGEKLFF. The CDR3 DNA reads as TGTGCCAGCTGCTGGGGGGAAAAACTGTTTTTT.

The chain links TRBV11-2 to TRBJ2-7; 12 bases fit TRBD2. Germline CDR1 reads SGHAT; CDR2 reads FQNNGV. The CDR3 consists of 17 residues. V lost 5 bases to trimming and J lost 4 bases; unmatched junction nucleotides: 12. The CDR3 region has the DNA TGTGCCAGCAGCCTCGGACTAGCGGGAAGGGAACCTTACGAGCAGTACTTC. Translated, it gives CASSLGLAGREPYEQYF.

This clonotype was detected only a few times. The gene calls are TRBV10-3 and TRBJ2-7, with D hard to call. The CDR3 consists of 15 residues. CDR1 and CDR2 (germline): ENHRY, SYGVKD. The V end was cut by 2 bases, the J end by 7 bases, with 18 bases between. The chain's CDR3 is CAISEGVPAGEEQYF. The CDR3 DNA is TGTGCCATCAGTGAGGGGGTCCCGGCAGGCGAAGAGCAGTACTTC.

For this clonotype: One end of the junction is discordant with germline, which a read error may explain. This chain connects TRBV5-5 to TRBJ2-1, with a tentative D call TRBD2 (6 bases). Per germline, CDR1 SGHKS and CDR2 YYEKEE (reference sequence). The CDR3 runs 15 residues. CDR3 nucleotide sequence: TGTGCCAGCAGCTTGGACAGCGGGTCCTACAATGAGCAGTCCTTC. It encodes CASSLDSGSYNEQSF.

The chain recombines TRBV20-1 with TRBJ2-1, with 7 bases matching TRBD1. The CDR3 has 14 amino acids. Germline CDR1 DFQATT, CDR2 SNEGSKA (reference sequence). Trimming at V came to 6 bases and at J to 12 bases, leaving 17 bases not matched to a gene. The chain's CDR3 is CSAESRQGQYRQFF. CDR3 bases: TGCAGTGCGGAGTCGCGACAGGGCCAATATAGGCAGTTCTTC.

A single count supports this clonotype. The rearrangement links TRBV11-2 to TRBJ1-3; D perhaps matches TRBD1 (6 bases). The ends were cut back, 4 bases at V and 0 bases at J, with 10 bases in the middle. This CDR3 has 15 residues. Germline loops: CDR1 SGHAT, CDR2 FQNNGV. The chain's CDR3 is CASSWGPPSGNTIYF. The CDR3 bases are TGTGCCAGCAGCTGGGGGCCCCCCTCTGGAAACACCATATATTTT.

The chain combines TRBV27 with TRBJ1-1; D might be TRBD1 (6 bases). Germline loops: CDR1 MNHEY, CDR2 SMNVEV (reference sequence). Trimming stripped 9 bases from V and 5 bases from J, with 16 bases between. This CDR3 is 13 amino acids long. For the CDR3, the DNA is TGTGCCAGTCGGCGGGGGGCTCGTACTGAAGCTTTCTTT. Protein sequence: CASRRGARTEAFF.

The chain combines TRBV29-1 with TRBJ2-1; D not certain. The CDR3 consists of 11 residues. V lost 5 bases and J lost 9, with 11 bases in between. Germline assignment: CDR1 SQVTM and CDR2 ANQGSEA. This CDR3 is CSVLPGGEQFF. The CDR3 DNA reads as TGCAGCGTTCTTCCGGGTGGTGAGCAGTTCTTC.

V usage is TRBV20-1 and J usage is TRBJ1-2, with a possible D match to TRBD1 (6 bases). CDR1 is DFQATT, CDR2 SNEGSKA, per germline (reference sequence). This CDR3 is built from 17 residues. The V gene lost 1 base and the J gene lost 4 bases, with 22 bases spanning the gap. CDR3 loop: CSARGTQGVRLGYGYTF. Written as DNA, the CDR3 is TGCAGTGCTAGAGGAACACAGGGAGTCCGGCTAGGCTATGGCTACACCTTC.

CDR3 sequence (DNA): TGCGCCAGCAGCTTGAGTAGCAGGATCCAAGAGACCCAGTACTTC. Translated, it gives CASSLSSRIQETQYF. The rearrangement links TRBV5-1 to TRBJ2-5; unclear D gene. Germline loops: CDR1 SGHRS, CDR2 YFSETQ. The CDR3 loop spans 15 amino acids. Trimming removed 1 base at V and 1 base at J, with 11 bases between.

This clonotype was counted between two and nine times. The rearrangement uses TRBV27 and TRBJ1-2; unclear D gene. The CDR3 runs 14 residues. The germline V gene encodes CDR1 MNHEY and CDR2 SMNVEV (reference sequence). Trimming took off 3 bases at V and 4 bases at J, with 12 bases between the two ends. CDR3: CASSLHLKSYGYTF. CDR3 nucleotide sequence: TGTGCCAGCAGTTTGCACCTGAAATCCTATGGCTACACCTTC.

This clonotype was detected a few times. J is TRBJ2-1 and V is TRBV4-1; tentatively, D is TRBD1 (5 bases). Germline V gives CDR1 MGHRA, CDR2 YSYEKL. CDR3 length: 14 amino acids. The V and J ends lost 3 bases and 5 bases respectively, with 11 bases between them. The CDR3 spells CASSHLIRDNEQFF. In DNA form, the CDR3 reads TGCGCCAGCAGCCACCTCATCAGGGACAATGAGCAGTTCTTC.

This clonotype was seen repeatedly, ten times or more. The CDR3, as DNA: TGTGCCAGCAGCTTATGGTCTAGCGGGAGAACAGATACGCAGTATTTT. It translates to CASSLWSSGRTDTQYF. V is TRBV7-9 and J is TRBJ2-3, with TRBD2 matching 10 bases. The CDR3 is 16 residues long. Germline V gives CDR1 SEHNR, CDR2 FQNEAQ (reference sequence). Trimming cost V 2 bases and J 3 bases; bases outside gene matches: 5.

The V gene is TRBV11-2, the J gene TRBJ2-7; possibly TRBD2 for D (5 bases). V was shortened by 3 bases and J by 6 bases, with 15 bases between the two germline ends. CDR3 length: 14 residues. Germline V gene lookup returns CDR1 SGHAT and CDR2 FQNNGV. As DNA, the CDR3 is TGTGCCAGCAGCTTGGGGTCGGGGTCCGGCGAGCAGTACTTC. Protein product: CASSLGSGSGEQYF.

The CDR3 DNA follows: TGTGCCAGCAGCCGTTCGGTTGGACTAGCGACCTACGAGCAGTACTTC. This sequence encodes CASSRSVGLATYEQYF. The chain links TRBV5-6 to TRBJ2-7, with TRBD2 matching 9 bases. In germline, CDR1 is SGHDT, CDR2 YYEEEE. Unmatched junction bases numbered 10, after V lost 4 bases and J lost 2 bases. The CDR3 extends over 16 amino acids.

The chain carries TRBV7-2 and TRBJ2-2; D not resolved. This CDR3 region has 11 residues. V lost 7 bases, J lost 7 bases, and 7 bases lay in between. Per germline, CDR1 SGHTA and CDR2 FQGNSA. CDR3 sequence (DNA): TGTGCCAGCACGGAGAGCGGGGAGCTGTTTTTT. This sequence encodes CASTESGELFF.

The chain has TRBV9 and TRBJ2-7; no clear D gene. This CDR3 comprises 13 residues. V was clipped by 2 bases and J by 6 bases, with 12 bases between them. Looked up from germline, CDR1 is SGDLS and CDR2 is YYNGEE. In DNA, the CDR3 is TGTGCCAGCAGCGTTGACTTCTCAGGCGAGCAGTACTTC. Its protein is CASSVDFSGEQYF.

The gene calls are TRBV5-5 and TRBJ2-1, with 7 bases identical to TRBD2. The length of the CDR3 is 15 residues. CDR1 and CDR2 (germline): SGHKS, YYEKEE (reference sequence). V lost 1 base, J lost 2 bases, and 3 bases stayed unmatched. CDR3 residues: CASSLTSEPYNEQFF. Here the CDR3 DNA reads TGTGCCAGCAGCTTGACTAGCGAACCCTACAATGAGCAGTTCTTC.

This clonotype was seen a handful of times. V and J are TRBV7-3 and TRBJ1-1, with TRBD1 identical over 7 bases. The CDR3 has 13 residues. Germline CDR1 is SGHTA and CDR2 is FQGTGA. V shed 1 base, J shed 10 bases, and the junction held 6 bases outside the gene matches. CDR3 loop: CASSLRGGTAAFF. CDR3 coding DNA: TGTGCCAGCAGCTTAAGAGGAGGGACAGCAGCTTTCTTT.

The rearrangement uses TRBV19 and TRBJ2-1, with D tentatively TRBD1 (7 bases). The CDR3 length is 15 residues. The V end was cut by 5 bases, the J end by 0 bases, with 11 bases between. Per the germline V gene, CDR1 is LNHDA and CDR2 is SQIVND (reference sequence). The CDR3 reads CASSGGGFSYNEQFF. As DNA, the CDR3 is TGTGCCAGTAGTGGAGGGGGCTTCTCCTACAATGAGCAGTTCTTC.

The V gene is TRBV12-3 or TRBV12-4, the J gene TRBJ1-1; D is unclear. CDR3 length equals 11 residues. V gave up 7 bases and J gave up 6 bases, with 9 bases separating them. The CDR3 here is CASTLGSEAFF. DNA for the CDR3: TGTGCCAGCACGCTAGGATCTGAAGCTTTCTTT.

This clonotype was counted only a few times. The gene calls are TRBV12-3 or TRBV12-4 and TRBJ2-7; 9 bases fit TRBD1. J lost 4 bases, V lost 1 base, and 5 bases had no gene match. The CDR3 runs to 15 residues. CDR3 region: CASSLGQGVGYEQYF. Here the CDR3 DNA reads TGTGCCAGCAGTTTAGGACAGGGGGTCGGGTACGAGCAGTACTTC.

The chain carries TRBV7-9 and TRBJ2-1; 8 bases align to TRBD1. The CDR3 consists of 15 residues. Trimming at V came to 5 bases and at J to 7 bases, leaving 10 bases not matched to a gene. Germline V gene data show CDR1 as SEHNR and CDR2 as FQNEAQ (reference sequence). The CDR3 spells CASSRAWTGKNEQFF. In DNA form, the CDR3 reads TGTGCCAGCAGCCGCGCCTGGACAGGGAAAAATGAGCAGTTCTTC. Variable domain in full (rest from reference TRBV7-9 and TRBJ2-1): DTGVSQNPRHKITKRGQNVTFRCDPISEHNRLYWYRQTLGQGPEFLTYFQNEAQLEKSRLLSDRFSAERPKGSFSTLEIQRTEQGDSAMYLCASSRAWTGKNEQFFGPGTRLTVL.

This clonotype was counted a few times. The chain has TRBV20-1 and TRBJ1-1; 7 positions agree with TRBD1. Germline values: CDR1 DFQATT, CDR2 SNEGSKA (reference sequence). J gave up 2 bases and V 6 bases, and 12 bases lay outside the gene matches. The CDR3 consists of 15 residues. As DNA, the CDR3 is TGCAGTGCAGCCCATGCCGGGACAGCAAACACTGAAGCTTTCTTT. Translation gives CSAAHAGTANTEAFF.